This TCR beta chain is from a study of blood T cell repertoires in COVID-19. Study in general: Samples of COVID-19 (acute and convalescent) were obtained from the United States, Italy and Spain.

Looked up from germline, CDR1 is SGHDT and CDR2 is YYEEEE. Trimming removed 3 bases at V and 0 bases at J, with 16 bases between. The CDR3 has 16 amino acids. Here immunoSEQ multiplex PCR was the method, and the copy in TCRdb shows in-frame clones only, minus some. The repertoire holds tens of thousands of clones, 86% seen once, with 3% to 3.5% in the top ten. What was sequenced was PBMCs or T cells enriched from blood (not recorded which). This TCR was sampled from a woman between 50 and 59 years old who had recovered from COVID-19. The rearrangement joins TRBV5-6 to TRBJ2-7, with D possibly being TRBD2 (6 bases). In DNA, the CDR3 is TGTGCCAGCAGCTCCTGGGGGGACTCGAGCTCCTACGAGCAGTACTTC. It specifies CASSSWGDSSSYEQYF. Full variable domain (missing parts from reference TRBV5-6 and TRBJ2-7): DAGVTQSPTHLIKTRGQQVTLRCSPKSGHDTVSWYQQALGQGPQFIFQYYEEEERQRGNFPDRFSGHQFPNYSSELNVNALLLGDSALYLCASSSWGDSSSYEQYFGPGTRLTVT.